This record looks at one TCR beta chain sequence and its context. Per germline, CDR1 MNHEY and CDR2 SMNVEV (reference sequence). V lost 5 bases and J lost 6; bases outside the gene matches: 6. The CDR3 runs 15 residues. This entry comes from a study of siplizumab effects on memory and regulatory T cells. The method was immunoSEQ multiplex PCR; TCRdb's version includes in-frame clones alone and lacks a portion of them. The repertoire has more than 50,000 clones, 85% to 95% of them found once; the top ten carry roughly two fifths. This chain joins TRBV27 and TRBJ2-3; 12 bases align to TRBD1. The sequenced material came from CD8+ T cells sorted from blood. This TCR came from a human donor in good health. The CDR3 sequence is CASSKGTGGADTQYF. The CDR3 region has the DNA TGTGCCAGCAGTAAAGGGACAGGGGGCGCGGATACGCAGTATTTT.